The 22 T cell receptor beta chains in this list originate from one sample, sequenced in a study of CD8 T cells in Susac syndrome (dated by TCRdb to about 2019). The library relied on the immunoSEQ multiplex PCR assay. RNA was extracted using the RNeasy kit, and about 0.5 to 1 ug of the RNA was reverse transcribed with random hexamers. The public sequencing data were trimmed at Q25 with fastp and processed into clonotypes with MiXCR by TCRdb, which kept only in-frame beta chains. Here each entry gathers all rows of one CDR3 protein and keeps the most common genes and DNA. Within this sample are around 180,000 distinct CDR3 sequences, with almost 96% of them counted one time only. The top ten clones comprise approximately 0.09% of the sample. Material: CD4+ T cells from PBMCs. All receptors derive from a human donor with multiple sclerosis.

This rearrangement joins TRBV30 to TRBJ2-7, with TRBD1 as a possible D gene (6 bases). CDR1 is GTSNPN and CDR2 is SVGIG in the germline V gene (reference sequence). The CDR3 consists of 12 residues. The germline V and J ends were trimmed by 0 bases and 8 bases, with 11 bases remaining between them. This CDR3 reads CAWSVRGKKQYF. DNA for the CDR3: TGTGCCTGGAGTGTGAGGGGGAAAAAGCAGTACTTC.

The chain couples TRBV29-1 to TRBJ2-5, with 10 bases that match TRBD1. This CDR3 comprises 16 residues. V shed 1 base, J shed 5 bases, and the junction held 10 bases outside the gene matches. Germline values: CDR1 SQVTM, CDR2 ANQGSEA. CDR3 nucleotides: TGCAGCGTTGAAGGGTACACCGGGACAGGGGACGAGACCCAGTACTTC. It encodes CSVEGYTGTGDETQYF.

This chain joins TRBV7-3 and TRBJ2-1; 7 bases align to TRBD1. After removal of 2 bases from V and 1 base from J, the junction contained 8 bases not matched to a gene. CDR1 SGHTA and CDR2 FQGTGA come from the germline V gene. The CDR3 is made up of 17 amino acids. In DNA form, the CDR3 reads TGTGCCAGCAGCTTATCCCGACAGGGCTTATCCTACAATGAGCAGTTCTTC. Translating it yields CASSLSRQGLSYNEQFF.

This chain links TRBV28 with TRBJ1-6; D gene unclear. V was pared by 6 bases and J by 6 bases, with 12 bases between. This CDR3 has 14 amino acids. CDR1 and CDR2 from the germline V gene are MDHEN and SYDVKM. The CDR3 is CASRTQRLNSPLHF. In DNA, the CDR3 is TGTGCCAGCAGGACGCAAAGGCTTAATTCACCCCTCCACTTT.

The chain joins TRBV20-1 to TRBJ2-3, with a possible D match to TRBD2 (5 bases). Germline CDR1 reads DFQATT; CDR2 reads SNEGSKA (reference sequence). V was cut by 5 bases and J by 2 bases, with 17 bases left in between. CDR3 length equals 15 residues. The CDR3 is CSALSEREPTDTQYF. The CDR3 DNA sequence: TGCAGTGCTCTATCAGAACGGGAACCCACAGATACGCAGTATTTT.

This clonotype was detected only a few times. V is TRBV27 and J is TRBJ1-5, with TRBD1 matching 8 bases. The CDR3 spans 13 residues. V lost 8 bases and J lost 1; bases outside the gene matches: 1. Per the germline V gene, CDR1 is MNHEY and CDR2 is SMNVEV (reference sequence). DNA for the CDR3: TGTGCCAGCCGACAGGGGAGCAATCAGCCCCAGCATTTT. This translates into CASRQGSNQPQHF.

The chain couples TRBV7-2 to TRBJ2-3, with D unclear. This CDR3 has 12 residues. Deletions cut 4 bases from V and 4 bases from J, with 6 bases between. Germline V gives CDR1 SGHTA, CDR2 FQGNSA. The CDR3 nucleotides are TGTGCCAGCAGCTCCCAGGCAGATACGCAGTATTTT. Translation gives CASSSQADTQYF. Supplemented by reference TRBV7-2 and TRBJ2-3, the full variable domain reads GAGVSQSPSNKVTEKGKDVELRCDPISGHTALYWYRQSLGQGLEFLIYFQGNSAPDKSGLPSDRFSAERTGGSVSTLTIQRTQQEDSAVYLCASSSQADTQYFGPGTRLTVL.

The chain recombines TRBV5-1 with TRBJ2-7, with 9 positions matching TRBD1. CDR1 SGHRS and CDR2 YFSETQ come from the germline V gene. The CDR3 consists of 16 residues. V trimming: 3 bases; J trimming: 0 bases; junction bases outside the gene matches: 7. The CDR3 DNA is TGCGCCAGCAGCTCTCTGACAGGGGGAAGCTCCTACGAGCAGTACTTC. Translating gives CASSSLTGGSSYEQYF. The whole variable domain, remainder taken from reference TRBV5-1 and TRBJ2-7, is KAGVTQTPRYLIKTRGQQVTLSCSPISGHRSVSWYQQTPGQGLQFLFEYFSETQRNKGNFPGRFSGRQFSNSRSEMNVSTLELGDSALYLCASSSLTGGSSYEQYFGPGTRLTVT.

J is TRBJ2-5 and V is TRBV7-7; D unclear. Germline V gives CDR1 SSHAT, CDR2 FNYEAQ (reference sequence). The V end was cut by 4 bases, the J end by 1 base, with 7 bases between. The CDR3 runs to 13 residues. The CDR3 DNA is TGTGCCAGCAGCTACGGATTCCAAGAGACCCAGTACTTC. Its translation is CASSYGFQETQYF.

The J gene is TRBJ2-3, the V gene TRBV29-1; tentative D call: TRBD2 (5 bases). V lost 7 bases and J 6 bases, leaving 20 bases between the germline ends. The germline gives CDR1 SQVTM, CDR2 ANQGSEA. The CDR3 runs to 14 residues. The CDR3 sequence: CSAKRTARSDTQYF. The CDR3 region has the DNA TGCAGCGCCAAGCGGACGGCCAGGAGTGATACGCAGTATTTT.

The chain is built from TRBV4-3 and TRBJ1-1; D is unclear. CDR1 and CDR2 (germline): LGHNA, YSLEER. Between the trimmed V and J ends, which lost 4 bases and 6 bases, there was a span of 12 bases. This CDR3 has 13 amino acids. The CDR3 bases are TGCGCCAGCAGCCTAATCGGGCAGGCTGAAGCTTTCTTT. Protein sequence: CASSLIGQAEAFF.

The V gene is TRBV20-1, the J gene TRBJ2-1; D gene ambiguous. Trimming pared 5 bases from V and 4 bases from J, leaving 9 bases between. The germline gives CDR1 DFQATT, CDR2 SNEGSKA (reference sequence). The CDR3 runs to 12 residues. This CDR3 is CSAADRYNEQFF. As DNA, the CDR3 is TGCAGTGCTGCAGATAGGTACAATGAGCAGTTCTTC.

V is TRBV7-2 and J is TRBJ2-7; tentatively, D is TRBD1 or TRBD2 (5 bases each). The CDR3 sequence is 13 residues long. CDR1 is SGHTA, CDR2 FQGNSA, per germline. Between the trimmed V and J ends, which lost 6 bases and 3 bases, there was a span of 12 bases. For the CDR3, the DNA is TGTGCCAGCAGGGGGACGGGGATCTACGAGCAGTACTTC. It is translated as CASRGTGIYEQYF.

This clonotype was counted between two and nine times. The chain uses TRBV7-9 and TRBJ2-7, with TRBD1 identical over 7 bases. The CDR3 has 14 residues. Germline CDR1 is SEHNR and CDR2 is FQNEAQ (reference sequence). The V and J ends lost 0 bases and 4 bases, in that order; junction bases with no gene match: 3. The CDR3 is CASSLAGGGYEQYF. Here the CDR3 DNA reads TGTGCCAGCAGCTTAGCAGGGGGCGGGTACGAGCAGTACTTC.

The rearrangement joins TRBV5-1 to TRBJ1-1, with D perhaps matching TRBD1 (5 bases). V shed 0 bases and J shed 1 base, with 7 bases lying between them. The CDR3 contains 14 residues. Germline V gene lookup returns CDR1 SGHRS and CDR2 YFSETQ. Here the CDR3 DNA reads TGCGCCAGCAGCTTGGATGGGGGGAACACTGAAGCTTTCTTT. It codes for CASSLDGGNTEAFF.

The chain is built from TRBV30 and TRBJ1-5, with TRBD1 identical over 9 bases. The CDR3 extends over 15 amino acids. V dropped 0 bases and J dropped 5; count of bases not matched to a gene: 5. Germline CDR1 GTSNPN, CDR2 SVGIG (reference sequence). CDR3 DNA sequence: TGTGCCTGGAGTGTCTCTACAGGGGGCTATCAGCCCCAGCATTTT. It is translated as CAWSVSTGGYQPQHF.

V is TRBV10-3 and J is TRBJ2-5; D is ambiguous. The CDR3 consists of 14 residues. V lost 3 bases to trimming and J lost 2 bases, with 10 bases between them. The germline V gene has CDR1 ENHRY and CDR2 SYGVKD. Written as DNA, the CDR3 is TGTGCCATCAGTGAAGGTTCGGCACAAGAGACCCAGTACTTC. As protein: CAISEGSAQETQYF.

The chain employs TRBV5-1 and TRBJ2-5; D remains ambiguous. The V and J ends lost 0 bases and 0 bases respectively, with 6 bases between them. The CDR3 sequence is 14 residues long. Germline CDR1 reads SGHRS; CDR2 reads YFSETQ. CDR3 nucleotides: TGCGCCAGCAGCTTGGACACGGACCAAGAGACCCAGTACTTC. Its translation: CASSLDTDQETQYF.

The genes are TRBV15 and TRBJ1-5; the match to TRBD1 covers 7 bases. CDR1 LNHNV and CDR2 YYDKDF come from the germline V gene (reference sequence). This CDR3 spans 14 amino acids. The junction had 5 bases not matched to a gene; V was cut back by 4 bases and J by 5 bases. Written as DNA, the CDR3 is TGTGCCACCAGCATAGTCACAGGGGATCAGCCCCAGCATTTT. It encodes CATSIVTGDQPQHF.

V gene TRBV12-3 or TRBV12-4 combines with J gene TRBJ2-2; 7 bases match TRBD1. Trimming removed 2 bases from V and 5 bases from J; junction bases left unmatched: 8. There are 16 residues in the CDR3. The CDR3 reads CASSLRGGVGTGELFF. CDR3 sequence (DNA): TGTGCCAGCAGTTTAAGAGGGGGCGTAGGAACCGGGGAGCTGTTTTTT.

The rearrangement links TRBV28 to TRBJ1-3, with a weak D call TRBD1 (5 bases). The V end was cut by 6 bases, the J end by 0 bases, with 6 bases between. CDR1 is MDHEN, CDR2 SYDVKM, per germline. CDR3 length: 13 amino acids. The CDR3 region is CASRDSSGNTIYF. CDR3 nucleotide sequence: TGTGCCAGCAGAGACAGCTCTGGAAACACCATATATTTT.

This clonotype was observed a single time. This chain uses TRBV27 with TRBJ1-4, with D perhaps matching TRBD1 (6 bases). Germline-derived CDR1 and CDR2 are MNHEY and SMNVEV (reference sequence). V gave up 2 bases and J gave up 7 bases, with 29 bases separating them. This CDR3 has 20 amino acids. In nucleotides, the CDR3 is TGTGCCAGCAGTTTACACTTTACGTGGGGGGCGCCCCGACCCGGTGAAAAACTGTTTTTT. The encoded protein is CASSLHFTWGAPRPGEKLFF.